The 22 T cell receptor beta chains given below trace back to one sample, sequenced in a study of cytomegalovirus exposure and HLA in healthy donors. The PCR ran on 60 Vbeta and 13 Jbeta primers. The table came from immunoSEQ multiplex PCR; TCRdb's copy has only in-frame clones and leaves some out. The sample consists of 100,000 to 150,000 clones, roughly four fifths of them appearing once. Sample: PBMCs. All receptors derive from a woman aged 60 to 75 in good health and CMV-seropositive.

The chain has TRBV5-4 and TRBJ2-1; 7 bases are a match to TRBD1. The CDR3 is made up of 15 amino acids. V gave up 3 bases and J gave up 0 bases; unmatched junction bases: 3. Germline lookup yields CDR1 SGHNT and CDR2 YYREEE (reference sequence). The CDR3 sequence: CASSSTGISYNEQFF. CDR3 in DNA: TGTGCCAGCAGCTCGACAGGGATCTCCTACAATGAGCAGTTCTTC.

This chain connects TRBV18 to TRBJ2-1; perhaps TRBD1 as D (6 bases). The CDR3 length is 16 residues. Per the germline V gene, CDR1 is KGHSH and CDR2 is LQKENI. Trimming pared 1 base from V and 6 bases from J, leaving 16 bases between. The CDR3 nucleotides are TGTGCCAGCTCACCACGGGGACACTTGAACGGCAATGAGCAGTTCTTC. This gives the protein CASSPRGHLNGNEQFF.

The V and J genes are TRBV18 and TRBJ2-7; weak D call: TRBD2 (5 bases). From germline, CDR1 is KGHSH and CDR2 LQKENI. There are 13 residues in the CDR3. Trimming left V 2 bases short and J 3 bases short, with 8 bases between. The CDR3 protein is CASSPVGNYEQYF. CDR3 nucleotides: TGTGCCAGCTCACCAGTCGGGAACTACGAGCAGTACTTC.

The V and J genes are TRBV6-6 and TRBJ1-2, with D maybe TRBD1 (5 bases). Germline-derived CDR1 and CDR2 are MNHNY and SVGAGI (reference sequence). The germline V and J ends were trimmed by 7 bases and 0 bases, with 12 bases remaining between them. The CDR3 runs to 14 residues. The DNA of the CDR3 is TGTGCCAGCATTAACAGGCAAGCTAACTATGGCTACACCTTC. As protein: CASINRQANYGYTF.

The rearrangement uses TRBV27 and TRBJ1-4; D uncertain. CDR3 length: 14 residues. V shed 9 bases and J shed 3 bases, with 14 bases lying between them. Germline V gene data show CDR1 as MNHEY and CDR2 as SMNVEV (reference sequence). The CDR3: CASRGGGANEKLFF. CDR3 coding DNA: TGTGCCAGTCGAGGCGGCGGGGCTAATGAAAAACTGTTTTTT.

This chain links TRBV19 with TRBJ1-1; 9 bases are a match to TRBD1. The CDR3 has 16 residues. J was trimmed by 0 bases and V by 6 bases; bases with no gene match: 8. The germline CDR1 and CDR2 sequences are LNHDA and SQIVND (reference sequence). The CDR3: CASRDRDRDLNTEAFF. The CDR3 region has the DNA TGTGCCAGTAGGGACCGGGACAGGGACCTGAACACTGAAGCTTTCTTT.

This rearrangement joins TRBV6-5 to TRBJ2-7, with 8 bases aligning to TRBD1. With 2 bases clipped from V and 5 bases from J, the junction kept 11 bases outside the gene matches. The V gene's germline CDR1 is MNHEY and CDR2 SVGAGI. This CDR3 region has 16 residues. For the CDR3, the DNA is TGTGCCAGCAGTTACGGAGGCGGACAGGGTAGCCACGAGCAGTACTTC. This codes for CASSYGGGQGSHEQYF.

In this sample, this clone turned up once. Germline is not matched at one junction end, which may reflect a read error. CDR3 loop: CASSSDSFSKHF. CDR3 nucleotides: TGTGCCAGCAGCTCGGACAGCTTCTCCAAGCACTTC. V is TRBV5-8 and J is TRBJ2-4, with D perhaps matching TRBD1 (6 bases). The germline V gene has CDR1 SGHTS and CDR2 YDEGEE. CDR3 length: 12 residues.

This chain uses TRBV6-5 with TRBJ1-1, with TRBD1 as a possible D gene (6 bases). This CDR3 has 13 amino acids. V was clipped by 0 bases and J by 10 bases, with 12 bases between them. The V gene's germline CDR1 is MNHEY and CDR2 SVGAGI. The CDR3 region has the DNA TGTGCCAGCAGTTACTCCAGGGGATTAGGAGCTTTCTTT. Translation gives CASSYSRGLGAFF.

The gene calls are TRBV9 and TRBJ1-3; D might be TRBD1 (6 bases). CDR3 length: 15 amino acids. CDR1 and CDR2 (germline): SGDLS, YYNGEE. V dropped 4 bases and J dropped 4 bases, with 15 bases sitting between them. The CDR3 bases are TGTGCCAGCAGCACAGATCGAGGGACAGGAAACACCATATATTTT. This gives the protein CASSTDRGTGNTIYF.

This CDR3 reads CASSQEVAGVYEQYF. The CDR3, as DNA: TGTGCCAGCAGCCAAGAAGTCGCAGGGGTCTACGAGCAGTACTTC. V gene TRBV4-2 combines with J gene TRBJ2-7, with a tentative D call TRBD1 (6 bases). This CDR3 is built from 15 residues. Trimming removed 0 bases at V and 3 bases at J, with 12 bases between. Germline CDR1 reads LGHNA; CDR2 reads YNFKEQ.

The rearrangement links TRBV4-3 to TRBJ2-1; possible D gene TRBD2, 7 bases. V lost 0 bases and J lost 4, with 16 bases in between. This CDR3 spans 17 amino acids. In germline, CDR1 is LGHNA, CDR2 YSLEER. CDR3 region: CASSQDGGGGAYNEQFF. CDR3 DNA sequence: TGCGCCAGCAGCCAAGACGGTGGAGGGGGGGCTTACAATGAGCAGTTCTTC.

This chain joins TRBV5-6 and TRBJ1-5; 10 bases map to TRBD1. The CDR3 runs to 16 residues. Germline CDR1 reads SGHDT; CDR2 reads YYEEEE. The trim removed 4 bases at V and 2 bases at J, leaving 6 bases unmatched. The CDR3 reads CASSTTGGAGNQPQHF. DNA of the CDR3: TGTGCCAGCAGCACGACAGGGGGCGCGGGCAATCAGCCCCAGCATTTT.

V and J are TRBV5-6 and TRBJ2-7; D remains ambiguous. Germline V gene data show CDR1 as SGHDT and CDR2 as YYEEEE. The CDR3 has 16 residues. V lost 0 bases, J lost 1 base, and 14 bases lay in between. CDR3 bases: TGTGCCAGCAGCTTGGCCCTAGATCAAATTTCCTACGAGCAGTACTTC. Protein sequence: CASSLALDQISYEQYF.

The chain carries TRBV18 and TRBJ2-7; 13 nucleotides match TRBD2. The CDR3 consists of 16 residues. Germline CDR1 is KGHSH and CDR2 is LQKENI. The V and J ends lost 3 bases and 9 bases, in that order; junction bases with no gene match: 11. CDR3 region: CASSPPGLAGPWGQYF. The DNA for the CDR3 is TGTGCCAGCTCACCCCCGGGACTAGCGGGACCTTGGGGGCAGTACTTC.

The chain is built from TRBV10-3 and TRBJ1-2; tentative D call: TRBD1 (6 bases). V lost 6 bases, J lost 5 bases, and 22 bases lay in between. Per the germline V gene, CDR1 is ENHRY and CDR2 is SYGVKD. The CDR3 sequence is 16 residues long. CDR3 DNA sequence: TGTGCCATCAGCCCAACAGACAGGCGTTGGGATTATGGCTACACCTTC. Translated, it gives CAISPTDRRWDYGYTF.

The rearrangement joins TRBV4-1 to TRBJ2-7; 8 bases align to TRBD1. V was clipped by 4 bases and J by 0 bases; unmatched bases: 5. CDR1 and CDR2 (germline): MGHRA, YSYEKL. The CDR3 is made up of 15 amino acids. CDR3 sequence: CASSRLGQGSYEQYF. CDR3 bases: TGCGCCAGCAGCCGATTAGGACAGGGCTCCTACGAGCAGTACTTC.

This rearrangement joins TRBV12-5 to TRBJ1-5, with D possibly matching TRBD1 (5 bases). The CDR3 runs to 17 residues. V lost 2 bases to trimming and J lost 0 bases, with 14 bases between them. The germline gives CDR1 LGHNT, CDR2 FRNRAP. The CDR3 nucleotides read TGTGCTAGTGGTTTGATCCGGGACTCTTATAGCAATCAGCCCCAGCATTTT. Protein product: CASGLIRDSYSNQPQHF.

The sample holds one count of this clone. The rearrangement joins TRBV19 to TRBJ1-4, with 10 nucleotides matching TRBD1. Per germline, CDR1 LNHDA and CDR2 SQIVND (reference sequence). The CDR3 contains 15 residues. V lost 6 bases and J lost 4; bases outside the gene matches: 5. DNA of the CDR3: TGTGCCAGTAGGACAGGGGGCGCTGGTAATGAAAAACTGTTTTTT. This sequence encodes CASRTGGAGNEKLFF.

CDR3 loop: CASSPGTAVYEQYF. The CDR3 DNA reads TGTGCCAGCAGCCCAGGGACAGCCGTCTACGAGCAGTACTTC. The chain joins TRBV4-2 to TRBJ2-7; 7 bases align to TRBD1. The CDR3 has 14 amino acids. Germline assignment: CDR1 LGHNA and CDR2 YNFKEQ. The trim removed 4 bases at V and 3 bases at J, leaving 6 bases unmatched.

The chain links TRBV4-3 to TRBJ1-1, with 9 bases that match TRBD1. The trim removed 0 bases at V and 10 bases at J, leaving 9 bases unmatched. The length of the CDR3 is 15 residues. Germline V gene data show CDR1 as LGHNA and CDR2 as YSLEER. The CDR3 loop is CASSQDAQGAIGAFF. CDR3 nucleotide sequence: TGCGCCAGCAGCCAAGATGCACAGGGGGCCATAGGAGCTTTCTTT.

The J gene is TRBJ1-4, the V gene TRBV5-6, with 9 bases lining up with TRBD1. Trimming took 4 bases from V and 6 from J; bases not matched to a gene: 7. CDR1 SGHDT and CDR2 YYEEEE come from the germline V gene. The CDR3 consists of 15 residues. CDR3 in DNA: TGTGCCAGCAGCACTACAGGGGGCTGGGATGAAAAACTGTTTTTT. This codes for CASSTTGGWDEKLFF.